A single sample is the source of the 24 T cell receptor beta chains below, sequenced in a study of tumor-infiltrating lymphocytes in primary liver carcinoma. Using a constant-region primer together with ProtoScript II reverse transcriptase, TCR beta cDNA was made from around 500 ng of total RNA. For TCR beta, libraries were produced by three nested multiplex PCR rounds using slightly modified ARM-PCR. Each of the first two PCR rounds ran roughly 9 cycles with TRBV1-TRBV30 forward and C-beta reverse primers. One entry per CDR3 protein, called by TCRdb with MiXCR from the multiplex PCR reads. The sample lists 330,000 or so distinct CDR3 sequences, less than 75% seen once, with 5% to 6.5% in the top ten. Both blood RNA, taken from unsorted whole blood, and germline DNA were extracted. Material for sequencing was peripheral blood. These receptors originate from a man aged 40-50 years with primary liver carcinoma and hepatitis B virus infection.

At least ten counts were recorded for this clonotype. CDR3 bases: TGTGCCAGCAACCTCCCCTCTGGAAACACCATATATTTT. This sequence encodes CASNLPSGNTIYF. This chain connects TRBV12-1 to TRBJ1-3. TRBV12-1 is recorded as a pseudogene. The CDR3 consists of 13 residues.

In its sample, this clonotype was seen once. This chain links TRBV11-2 with TRBJ2-3; a possible D gene is TRBD1 (5 bases). The CDR3 spans 15 residues. Germline assignment: CDR1 SGHAT and CDR2 FQNNGV. V was trimmed by 4 bases and J by 6 bases, leaving 17 bases between them. The DNA for the CDR3 is TGTGCCAGCAGCTCAGGGCCAGAACCCACCGATACGCAGTATTTT. Residues: CASSSGPEPTDTQYF.

As to this clonotype: This may come from a read error, since a much larger clone is one base off. DNA for the CDR3: TGTGCCAGCAGTGAAGGCGGGTCCGGCTATGGCTACACCTTC. Translated: CASSEGGSGYGYTF. The chain couples TRBV6-1 to TRBJ1-2; D gene unclear. The CDR3 sequence is 14 residues long. The V end was cut by 1 base, the J end by 4 bases, with 10 bases between. Looked up from germline, CDR1 is MNHNS and CDR2 is SASEGT.

The chain joins TRBV6-5 to TRBJ2-7; 12 bases agree with TRBD2. This CDR3 spans 14 amino acids. After removal of 6 bases from V and 5 bases from J, the junction contained 5 bases not matched to a gene. The germline CDR1 and CDR2 sequences are MNHEY and SVGAGI. CDR3 in DNA: TGTGCCAGCAGGAGGACTAGCGGGGTCAACGAGCAGTACTTC. Protein product: CASRRTSGVNEQYF.

This clonotype was seen a single time. This CDR3 fails to terminate in the conserved phenylalanine or tryptophan, so it likely reflects a read error. The DNA is left out, because the CDR3 cannot be placed on it with certainty; the CDR3 is given as TCRdb lists it. The rearrangement links TRBV11-2 to TRBJ2-1; the table's D call of TRBD2 was not tested on the DNA. The CDR3 is 15 residues long, ends included. From germline, CDR1 is SGHAT and CDR2 FQNNGV. CDR3 residues: CASSSLAGGWNEQLL.

As for this clonotype: The junction departs from the called germline gene at one end, perhaps through a read error. The genes are TRBV29-1 and TRBJ2-1; D is unresolved. CDR1 is SQVTM and CDR2 is ANQGSEA in the germline V gene. CDR3 length: 12 amino acids. CDR3: CSLAAGRNGQFF. In DNA, the CDR3 is TGCAGCCTTGCGGCAGGTAGGAATGGGCAGTTCTTC.

A remark on this clonotype: Relative to the germline gene, one junction end is altered; a read error may explain this. The chain combines TRBV6-1 with TRBJ2-3; 11 bases are a match to TRBD1. The V gene's germline CDR1 is MNHNS and CDR2 SASEGT. The CDR3 has 15 residues. CDR3 sequence: CAGSERGQGADTQYF. CDR3 sequence (DNA): TGTGCCGGCAGTGAAAGGGGACAGGGGGCAGATACGCAGTATTTT.

As for this clonotype: An end of the junction differs from the germline gene, which may be a read error. The chain is built from TRBV11-2 and TRBJ2-1; D may be TRBD2 (5 bases). This CDR3 region has 13 residues. Germline CDR1 SGHAT, CDR2 FQNNGV. Here the CDR3 reads CASSRGRSGERLF. The DNA of the CDR3 is TGTGCCAGCAGCCGCGGCCGAAGCGGTGAGCGGCTCTTC. The full variable domain, its missing parts supplied by reference TRBV11-2 and TRBJ2-1, is EAGVAQSPRYKIIEKRQSVAFWCNPISGHATLYWYQQILGQGPKLLIQFQNNGVVDDSQLPKDRFSAERLKGVDSTLKIQPAKLEDSAVYLCASSRGRSGERLFGPGTRLTVL.

The gene calls are TRBV7-9 and TRBJ1-2, with TRBD1 identical over 8 bases. This CDR3 contains 15 residues. J was trimmed by 2 bases and V by 5 bases; bases with no gene match: 7. Per the germline V gene, CDR1 is SEHNR and CDR2 is FQNEAQ (reference sequence). The CDR3 reads CASSPRTGPNYGYTF. In nucleotides, the CDR3 is TGTGCCAGCAGCCCGAGGACAGGGCCAAACTATGGCTACACCTTC.

This clonotype came up many times. V gene TRBV4-2 combines with J gene TRBJ1-2, with unresolved D. The ends were cut back, 4 bases at V and 2 bases at J, with 11 bases in the middle. The CDR3 is made up of 14 amino acids. Looked up from germline, CDR1 is LGHNA and CDR2 is YNFKEQ. The CDR3 region is CASSLPGTNYGYTF. CDR3 DNA: TGTGCCAGCAGCCTACCGGGAACGAACTATGGCTACACCTTC.

This clonotype was seen more than once but under ten times. Being one base from a much bigger clone, this may be a read error. The rearrangement links TRBV12-3 or TRBV12-4 to TRBJ2-1, with 12 bases identical to TRBD2. Losses at the gene ends were 6 bases for V and 7 bases for J; bases not matched to a gene: 7. The CDR3 runs to 15 residues. The CDR3 is CASSLLAGGANEQFF. CDR3 nucleotide sequence: TGTGCCAGCAGCCTGCTAGCGGGAGGGGCAAATGAGCAGTTCTTC.

On this clonotype: The junction does not match germline at one end; this may be a read error. The chain couples TRBV28 to TRBJ2-3; D is perhaps TRBD2 (6 bases). CDR1 and CDR2 (germline): MDHEN, SYDVKM. This CDR3 comprises 15 residues. The CDR3 coding sequence is TGTGCCTGCAGCGCTGGAGGGCTGGGCACAGATACGCAGTATTTT. This codes for CACSAGGLGTDTQYF.

At least ten counts were recorded for this clonotype. The chain joins TRBV11-2 to TRBJ1-1; D is ambiguous. V shed 2 bases and J shed 0 bases, with 10 bases lying between them. This CDR3 contains 15 residues. Germline-derived CDR1 and CDR2 are SGHAT and FQNNGV. For the CDR3, the DNA is TGTGCCAGCAGCTTAAGGGCGGGTCTGAACACTGAAGCTTTCTTT. It is translated as CASSLRAGLNTEAFF. Full variable domain (outside the CDR3, taken from reference TRBV11-2 and TRBJ1-1): EAGVAQSPRYKIIEKRQSVAFWCNPISGHATLYWYQQILGQGPKLLIQFQNNGVVDDSQLPKDRFSAERLKGVDSTLKIQPAKLEDSAVYLCASSLRAGLNTEAFFGQGTRLTVV.

V usage is TRBV14 and J usage is TRBJ2-7; D unresolved. The germline gives CDR1 SGHDN, CDR2 FVKESK. The CDR3 is 11 residues long. V gave up 4 bases and J gave up 9 bases, with 10 bases separating them. The CDR3 nucleotides are TGTGCCAGCAGCCTCGTCGGAAGGCAGTACTTC. This sequence encodes CASSLVGRQYF. Full variable domain (remainder filled in from reference TRBV14 and TRBJ2-7): EAGVTQFPSHSVIEKGQTVTLRCDPISGHDNLYWYRRVMGKEIKFLLHFVKESKQDESGMPNNRFLAERTGGTYSTLKVQPAELEDSGVYFCASSLVGRQYFGPGTRLTVT.

As concerns this clonotype: This may arise from a read error, as a much more abundant clone is one base away. The rearrangement uses TRBV11-1 and TRBJ1-4; no clear D gene. With 7 bases removed from V and 8 bases from J, the gap between germline ends came to 20 bases. Germline V lookup: CDR1 SGHAT, CDR2 FQDESV (reference sequence). There are 15 residues in the CDR3. This CDR3 reads CASNRAADSGEKLFF. The CDR3 nucleotides are TGTGCCAGCAACCGGGCCGCCGATTCGGGCGAAAAACTGTTTTTT.

This clonotype has at least ten counts. This chain joins TRBV6-2 or TRBV6-3 and TRBJ1-1; possible D gene TRBD1, 6 bases. The germline gives CDR1 MNHEY, CDR2 SVGEGT. Trimming removed 0 bases from V and 0 bases from J, with 11 bases in between. The CDR3 is 16 amino acids. The chain's CDR3 is CASSYSMGHLNTEAFF. The CDR3 nucleotides are TGTGCCAGCAGTTACTCGATGGGACACCTGAACACTGAAGCTTTCTTT.

The chain is built from TRBV12-3 or TRBV12-4 and TRBJ1-5; D is perhaps TRBD1 (5 bases). The CDR3 consists of 14 residues. The V end was cut by 1 base, the J end by 5 bases, with 9 bases between. CDR3 sequence: CASSLVQGYQPQHF. The CDR3 nucleotides read TGTGCCAGCAGTTTAGTTCAGGGATATCAGCCCCAGCATTTT.

Regarding this clonotype: This CDR3 is missing its conserved last phenylalanine or tryptophan, likely due to a read error. The chain uses TRBV11-3 and TRBJ2-1; D not resolved. The CDR3 runs 17 residues. Germline V CDR1 and CDR2: SGHNT, YENEEA. V was clipped by 5 bases and J by 4 bases, with 21 bases between them. CDR3 protein: CASSPRWGAKSYNEQFL. CDR3 in DNA: TGTGCCAGCAGCCCAAGATGGGGTGCGAAAAGTTACAATGAGCAGTTCCTC.

With regard to this clonotype: Since a much larger clone is just one base distant, this may be a read error. This chain connects TRBV11-1 to TRBJ2-7; the D is unclear. The germline CDR1 and CDR2 sequences are SGHAT and FQDESV (reference sequence). Trimming pared 5 bases from V and 4 bases from J, leaving 15 bases between. This CDR3 is built from 14 residues. CDR3 in amino acids: CASSLSPGPYEQYF. CDR3 coding DNA: TGTGCCAGCAGCCTGAGTCCGGGTCCTTACGAGCAGTACTTC.

On this clonotype: One junction end disagrees with the germline gene, perhaps due to a read error. V gene TRBV12-3 or TRBV12-4 combines with J gene TRBJ2-7; TRBD2 matches 10 bases. This CDR3 has 12 amino acids. CDR3 loop: CTSSLAGGQQYF. The CDR3 DNA sequence: TGTACCAGCAGTTTAGCGGGGGGTCAGCAGTACTTC.

In regard to this clonotype: A read error is possible here, since a much larger clone lies one base away. V gene TRBV10-3 combines with J gene TRBJ1-6; D unclear. The CDR3 length is 15 residues. The germline V and J ends were trimmed by 0 bases and 7 bases, with 10 bases remaining between them. Germline V gives CDR1 ENHRY, CDR2 SYGVKD. The CDR3 reads CAISESEVSNSPLHF. CDR3 nucleotides: TGTGCCATCAGTGAGTCTGAGGTGTCGAATTCACCCCTCCACTTT.

About this clonotype: One junction end disagrees with the germline gene, perhaps due to a read error. The rearrangement links TRBV11-2 to TRBJ1-4, with D possibly TRBD1 on 5 matching bases. This CDR3 has 14 amino acids. Germline-derived CDR1 and CDR2 are SGHAT and FQNNGV. The CDR3 bases are TGTGTCAGCAGCCTCGGACATGGAGATGAAAAACTGTTTTTT. Its protein product is CVSSLGHGDEKLFF.

About this clonotype: Just one base apart from a much larger clone, this may be a read error. This chain links TRBV12-3 or TRBV12-4 with TRBJ2-1; TRBD2 is a possible D gene (7 bases). CDR3 size: 15 residues. CDR3 DNA: TGTGCCAGGAGTTCGCTGGGGGCTCGGGGGGATGAGCAGTTCTTC. Protein sequence: CARSSLGARGDEQFF.

This chain joins TRBV6-1 and TRBJ2-7; D is perhaps TRBD1 (6 bases). The CDR3 runs to 15 residues. V was clipped by 5 bases and J by 0 bases, with 14 bases between them. Per the germline V gene, CDR1 is MNHNS and CDR2 is SASEGT. The CDR3 here is CASSSLSGVSYEQYF. The CDR3 coding sequence is TGTGCCAGCAGTTCTCTTTCAGGGGTCTCCTACGAGCAGTACTTC.